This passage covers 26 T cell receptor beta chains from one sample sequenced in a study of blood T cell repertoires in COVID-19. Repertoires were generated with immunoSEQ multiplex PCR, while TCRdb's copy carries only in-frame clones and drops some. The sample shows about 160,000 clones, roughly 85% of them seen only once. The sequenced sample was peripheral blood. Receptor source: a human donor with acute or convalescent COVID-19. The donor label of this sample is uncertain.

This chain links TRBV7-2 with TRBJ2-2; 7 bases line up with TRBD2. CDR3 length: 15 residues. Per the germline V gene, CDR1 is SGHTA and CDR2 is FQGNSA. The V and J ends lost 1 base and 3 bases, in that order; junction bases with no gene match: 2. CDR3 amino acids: CASSLERGDTGELFF. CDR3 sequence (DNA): TGTGCCAGCAGCTTAGAACGGGGGGACACCGGGGAGCTGTTTTTT.

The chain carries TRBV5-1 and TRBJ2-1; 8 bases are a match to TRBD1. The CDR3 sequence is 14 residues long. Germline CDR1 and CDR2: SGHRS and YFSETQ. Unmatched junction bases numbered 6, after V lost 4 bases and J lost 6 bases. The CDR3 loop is CASSQIRGRNEQFF. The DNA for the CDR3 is TGCGCCAGCAGCCAGATCAGGGGGCGCAATGAGCAGTTCTTC.

CDR3 sequence reads: CASSDVRGQPYSNQPQHF. DNA of the CDR3: TGTGCCAGCAGTGACGTCAGGGGGCAACCTTATAGCAATCAGCCCCAGCATTTT. V gene TRBV6-4 combines with J gene TRBJ1-5; 8 positions match TRBD1. Trimming cost V 2 bases and J 0 bases; bases outside gene matches: 9. The V gene's germline CDR1 is MRHNA and CDR2 SNTAGT. This CDR3 comprises 18 residues.

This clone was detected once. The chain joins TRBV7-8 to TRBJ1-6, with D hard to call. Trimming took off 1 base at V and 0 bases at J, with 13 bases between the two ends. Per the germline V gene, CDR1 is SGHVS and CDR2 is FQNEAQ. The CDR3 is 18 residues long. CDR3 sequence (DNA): TGTGCCAGCAGCTTAGAGGCGGGCATGAGCTCCTATAATTCACCCCTCCACTTT. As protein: CASSLEAGMSSYNSPLHF.

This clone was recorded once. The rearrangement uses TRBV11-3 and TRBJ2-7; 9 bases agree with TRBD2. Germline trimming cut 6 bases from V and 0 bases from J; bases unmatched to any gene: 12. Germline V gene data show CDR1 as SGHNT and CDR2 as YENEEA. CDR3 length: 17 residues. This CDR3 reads CASRSPNSGGTSYEQYF. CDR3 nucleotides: TGTGCCAGCAGGTCCCCGAATAGCGGGGGCACCTCCTACGAGCAGTACTTC.

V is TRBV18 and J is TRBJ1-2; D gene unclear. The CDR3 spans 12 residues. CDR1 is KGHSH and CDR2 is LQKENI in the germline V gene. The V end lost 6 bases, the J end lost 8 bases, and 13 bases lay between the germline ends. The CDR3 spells CASSPRREGYTF. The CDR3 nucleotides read TGTGCCAGCTCCCCGCGTCGGGAAGGCTACACCTTC.

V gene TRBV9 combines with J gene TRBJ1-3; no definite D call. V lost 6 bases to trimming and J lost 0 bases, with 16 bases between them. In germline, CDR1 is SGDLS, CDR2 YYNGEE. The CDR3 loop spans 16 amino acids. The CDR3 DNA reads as TGTGCCAGCACCCCCGGGGTAGTGAGCTCTGGAAACACCATATATTTT. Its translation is CASTPGVVSSGNTIYF. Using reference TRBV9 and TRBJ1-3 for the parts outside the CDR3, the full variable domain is DSGVTQTPKHLITATGQRVTLRCSPRSGDLSVYWYQQSLDQGLQFLIQYYNGEERAKGNILERFSAQQFPDLHSELNLSSLELGDSALYFCASTPGVVSSGNTIYFGEGSWLTVV.

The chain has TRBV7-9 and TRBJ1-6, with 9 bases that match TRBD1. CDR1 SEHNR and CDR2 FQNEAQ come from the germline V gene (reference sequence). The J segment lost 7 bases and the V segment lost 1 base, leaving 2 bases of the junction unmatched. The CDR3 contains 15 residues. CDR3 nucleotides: TGTGCCAGCAGCTTAGATGGGACAGGGAATTCACCCCTCCACTTT. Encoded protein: CASSLDGTGNSPLHF.

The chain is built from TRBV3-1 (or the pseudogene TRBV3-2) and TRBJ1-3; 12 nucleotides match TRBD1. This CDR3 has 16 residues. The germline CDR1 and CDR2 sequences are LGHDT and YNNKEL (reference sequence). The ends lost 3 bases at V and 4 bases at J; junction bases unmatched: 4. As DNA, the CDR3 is TGTGCCAGCAGCCAGGGACAGGGGGCGCGAGGAAACACCATATATTTT. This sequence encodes CASSQGQGARGNTIYF.

CDR3 protein: CASSGGEGLAGEISYEQYF. In DNA, the CDR3 is TGTGCCAGCAGTGGGGGTGAGGGACTAGCGGGGGAGATCTCCTACGAGCAGTACTTC. This chain joins TRBV5-4 and TRBJ2-7; 14 bases fit TRBD2. This CDR3 has 19 residues. The V gene's germline CDR1 is SGHNT and CDR2 YYREEE (reference sequence). The V segment lost 5 bases and the J segment 0 bases; nucleotides outside the gene matches: 13.

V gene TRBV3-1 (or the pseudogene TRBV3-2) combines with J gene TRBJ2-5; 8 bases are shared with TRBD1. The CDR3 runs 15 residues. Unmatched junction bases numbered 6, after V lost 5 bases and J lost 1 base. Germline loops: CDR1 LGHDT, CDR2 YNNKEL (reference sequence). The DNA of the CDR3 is TGTGCCAGCAGCTTGGGTACAGGGGGCCAAGAGACCCAGTACTTC. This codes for CASSLGTGGQETQYF.

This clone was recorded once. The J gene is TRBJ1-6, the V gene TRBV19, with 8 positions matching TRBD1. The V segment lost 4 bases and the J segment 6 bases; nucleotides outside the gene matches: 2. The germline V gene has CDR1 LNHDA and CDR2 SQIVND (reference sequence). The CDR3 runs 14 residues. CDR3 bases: TGTGCCAGTAGTACGACAGGGGTTAATTCACCCCTCCACTTT. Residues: CASSTTGVNSPLHF.

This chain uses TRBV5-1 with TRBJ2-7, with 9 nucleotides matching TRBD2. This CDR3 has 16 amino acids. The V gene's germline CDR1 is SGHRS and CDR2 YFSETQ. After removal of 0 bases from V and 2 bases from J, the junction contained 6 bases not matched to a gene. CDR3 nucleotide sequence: TGCGCCAGCAGCTTGGACCCAGCGGGGGGACCCTACGAGCAGTACTTC. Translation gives CASSLDPAGGPYEQYF.

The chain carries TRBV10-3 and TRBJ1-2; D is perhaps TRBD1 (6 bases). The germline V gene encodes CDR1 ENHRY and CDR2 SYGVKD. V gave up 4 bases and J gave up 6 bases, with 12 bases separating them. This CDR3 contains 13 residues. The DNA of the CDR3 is TGTGCCATCAGTGGGACAGTATTAAATGGCTACACCTTC. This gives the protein CAISGTVLNGYTF.

The CDR3 protein is CASSVLGGGANTGELFF. The CDR3 DNA reads TGTGCCAGCAGCGTACTTGGCGGGGGGGCGAACACCGGGGAGCTGTTTTTT. The chain is built from TRBV9 and TRBJ2-2; TRBD2 aligns across 9 bases. This CDR3 spans 17 amino acids. The V segment lost 1 base and the J segment 0 bases; nucleotides outside the gene matches: 4. Looked up from germline, CDR1 is SGDLS and CDR2 is YYNGEE.

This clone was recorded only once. The CDR3 DNA follows: TGTGCCAGCAGCTCGGCAGACAGGGGTACTGAAGCTTTCTTT. It encodes CASSSADRGTEAFF. The rearrangement uses TRBV7-9 and TRBJ1-1; 8 nucleotides line up with TRBD1. Germline CDR1 is SEHNR and CDR2 is FQNEAQ (reference sequence). The CDR3 runs to 14 residues. V trimming: 4 bases; J trimming: 5 bases; junction bases outside the gene matches: 6.

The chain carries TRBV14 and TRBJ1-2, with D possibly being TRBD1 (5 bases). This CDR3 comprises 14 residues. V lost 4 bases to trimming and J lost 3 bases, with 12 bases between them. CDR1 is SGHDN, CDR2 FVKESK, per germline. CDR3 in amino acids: CASSPRGTYYGYTF. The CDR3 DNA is TGTGCCAGCAGCCCCCGCGGGACTTACTATGGCTACACCTTC.

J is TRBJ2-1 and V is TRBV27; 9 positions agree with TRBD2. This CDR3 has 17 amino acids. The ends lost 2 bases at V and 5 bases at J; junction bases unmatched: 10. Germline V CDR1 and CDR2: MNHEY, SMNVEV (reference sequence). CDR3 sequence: CASSLRSLAGADNEQFF. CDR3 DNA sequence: TGTGCCAGCAGTTTAAGGAGTTTAGCGGGGGCCGACAATGAGCAGTTCTTC.

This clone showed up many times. The DNA for the CDR3 is TGTGCCAGCAGACATAATTCAGGGGTATCAGGTGACACTGAAGCTTTCTTT. It translates to CASRHNSGVSGDTEAFF. This chain connects TRBV2 to TRBJ1-1, with a tentative D call TRBD1 (6 bases). Germline-derived CDR1 and CDR2 are SNHLY and FYNNEI. The ends were cut back, 6 bases at V and 3 bases at J, with 23 bases in the middle. This CDR3 has 17 amino acids.

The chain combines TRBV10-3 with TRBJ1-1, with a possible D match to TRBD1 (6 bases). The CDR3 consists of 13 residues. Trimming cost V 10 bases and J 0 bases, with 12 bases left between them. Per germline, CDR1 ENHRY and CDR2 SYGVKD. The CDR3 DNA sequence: TGTGCCACAAGGACAGAGATGAACACTGAAGCTTTCTTT. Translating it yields CATRTEMNTEAFF.

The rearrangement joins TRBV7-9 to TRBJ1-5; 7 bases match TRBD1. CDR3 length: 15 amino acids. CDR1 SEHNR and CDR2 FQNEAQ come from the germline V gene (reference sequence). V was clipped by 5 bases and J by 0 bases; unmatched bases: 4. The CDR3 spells CASSKGQRSNQPQHF. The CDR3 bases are TGTGCCAGCAGCAAGGGACAGCGTAGCAATCAGCCCCAGCATTTT.

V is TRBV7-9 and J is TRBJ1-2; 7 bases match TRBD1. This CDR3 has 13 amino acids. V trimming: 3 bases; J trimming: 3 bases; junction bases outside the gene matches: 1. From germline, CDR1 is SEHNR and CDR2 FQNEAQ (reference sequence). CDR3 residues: CASSFGTDYGYTF. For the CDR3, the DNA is TGTGCCAGCAGCTTTGGGACAGACTATGGCTACACCTTC.

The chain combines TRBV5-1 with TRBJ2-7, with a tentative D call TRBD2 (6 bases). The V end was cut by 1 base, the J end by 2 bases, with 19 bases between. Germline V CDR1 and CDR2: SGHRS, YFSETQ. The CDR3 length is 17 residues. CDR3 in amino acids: CASSLNTLERGTYEQYF. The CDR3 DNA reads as TGCGCCAGCAGCTTGAACACCCTAGAACGGGGGACCTACGAGCAGTACTTC.

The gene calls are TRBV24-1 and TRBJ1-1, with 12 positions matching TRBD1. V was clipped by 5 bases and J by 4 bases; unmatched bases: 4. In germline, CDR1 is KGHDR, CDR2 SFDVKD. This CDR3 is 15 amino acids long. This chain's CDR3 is CATSVGGQGATEAFF. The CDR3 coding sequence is TGTGCCACCAGTGTCGGGGGACAGGGGGCCACTGAAGCTTTCTTT.

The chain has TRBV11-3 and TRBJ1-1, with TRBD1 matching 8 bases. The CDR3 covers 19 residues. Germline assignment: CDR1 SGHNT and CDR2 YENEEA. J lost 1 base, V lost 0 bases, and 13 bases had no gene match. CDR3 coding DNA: TGTGCCAGCAGCTTAGATACCGTCCGGGACAGGATTTGGAACACTGAAGCTTTCTTT. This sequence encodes CASSLDTVRDRIWNTEAFF.

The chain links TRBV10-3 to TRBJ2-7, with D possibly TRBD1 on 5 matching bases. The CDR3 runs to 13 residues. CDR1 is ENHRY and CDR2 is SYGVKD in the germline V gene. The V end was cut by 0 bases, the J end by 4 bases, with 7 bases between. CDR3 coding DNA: TGTGCCATCAGTGAGTCAGGGGCGTACGAGCAGTACTTC. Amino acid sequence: CAISESGAYEQYF.